This T cell receptor (beta chain) emerged from a study of shared clonotypes between healthy human individuals. Study in general: The people who gave samples were a couple of women and a few men aged 18 to 49.

With 5 bases removed from V and 0 bases from J, the gap between germline ends came to 18 bases. Germline assignment: CDR1 SGHAT and CDR2 FQNNGV. The CDR3 has 17 residues. Over several immunoSEQ plates, each subset's genomic DNA was distributed in even portions. Loaded into unsorted PBMC replicate PCRs was approximately 300 ng DNA, 30,000 or so T cell genomes. As processed by the authors: Filtering differed, since immunoSEQ gave only junction sequences and no quality scores. Here immunoSEQ multiplex PCR was the method, and the copy in TCRdb shows in-frame clones only, minus some. D and trimming were read from the DNA, whereas the V and J calls and clone size are those reported in that table. This table holds 400,000 to 500,000 clones, about 82% found once.

The source material was PBMCs. The TCR comes from a woman between 40 and 50 years old in good health. Some clones in this sample may be carry-over from other donors' samples. V usage is TRBV11-2 and J usage is TRBJ2-3; possible D gene TRBD2, 5 bases. The chain's CDR3 is CASSRRAGVRSTDTQYF. The DNA of the CDR3 is TGTGCCAGCAGCCGCCGGGCGGGCGTCCGTAGCACAGATACGCAGTATTTT.